The rows below give T cell receptor beta chains drawn from one sample of a study of cytomegalovirus exposure and HLA in healthy donors. Clones were sequenced by immunoSEQ multiplex PCR, and TCRdb holds only the in-frame ones, with some missing. In the table there are roughly 150,000 clones, 70% to 80% of which are singletons. The sequenced material came from PBMCs. The receptor set was obtained from a man in his late teens or twenties in good health and CMV-seropositive. The CDR3 runs from the conserved cysteine through the conserved F or W. The order of the fields is D gene, clone size, J gene, V gene, CDR3 DNA, CDR3 protein. The D gene is left open where the match is weak. A row's size may be missing; if present it is once, few, many or a size class.

d_gene: TRBD1; abundance: once; j_gene: TRBJ2-2; v_gene: TRBV7-3; CDR3nt: TGTGCCAGCAGCTTAGCATCAGGGGGCAGGACCGGGGAGCTGTTTTTT; CDR3aa: CASSLASGGRTGELFF
d_gene: NA; abundance: few; j_gene: TRBJ1-2; v_gene: TRBV19; CDR3nt: TGTGCCAGTATTCCCAGTCGGGGGAACTATGGCTACACCTTC; CDR3aa: CASIPSRGNYGYTF
d_gene: TRBD1; abundance: NA; j_gene: TRBJ1-5; v_gene: TRBV7-2; CDR3nt: TGTGCCAGCAGCCGACAGGGCGGAGATCAGCCCCAGCATTTT; CDR3aa: CASSRQGGDQPQHF
d_gene: NA; abundance: NA; j_gene: TRBJ1-2; v_gene: TRBV7-2; CDR3nt: TGTGCCAGCAGCCTCCGGGAGACAGTCTATGGCTACACCTTC; CDR3aa: CASSLRETVYGYTF
d_gene: NA; abundance: NA; j_gene: TRBJ1-4; v_gene: TRBV13; CDR3nt: TGTGCCAGCAGCCCCAGGGGAGGGAATGAAAAACTGTTTTTT; CDR3aa: CASSPRGGNEKLFF
d_gene: NA; abundance: few; j_gene: TRBJ1-1; v_gene: TRBV9; CDR3nt: TGTGCCAGCAGCGTATACAGGGAGAACACTGAAGCTTTCTTT; CDR3aa: CASSVYRENTEAFF
d_gene: TRBD2; abundance: NA; j_gene: TRBJ2-7; v_gene: TRBV7-6; CDR3nt: TGTGCCAGCAGCCGTAGCGGGGGGAACGAGCAGTACTTC; CDR3aa: CASSRSGGNEQYF
d_gene: NA; abundance: NA; j_gene: TRBJ2-1; v_gene: TRBV7-6; CDR3nt: TGTGCCAGCAGCTCACCTCTAGACCGGGATGAGCAGTTCTTC; CDR3aa: CASSSPLDRDEQFF
d_gene: NA; abundance: NA; j_gene: TRBJ1-1; v_gene: TRBV13; CDR3nt: TGTGCCAGCAGTGGACAGAAAAACACTGAAGCTTTCTTT; CDR3aa: CASSGQKNTEAFF
d_gene: TRBD2; abundance: NA; j_gene: TRBJ2-3; v_gene: TRBV6-1; CDR3nt: TGTGCCAGCAGTGACGGGACTAGTGGGGGCACAGATACGCAGTATTTT; CDR3aa: CASSDGTSGGTDTQYF
d_gene: TRBD2; abundance: NA; j_gene: TRBJ2-1; v_gene: TRBV9; CDR3nt: TGTGCCAGCAGCGTAGGGTCTAGCGGGCGGGGAAACAATGAGCAGTTCTTC; CDR3aa: CASSVGSSGRGNNEQFF
d_gene: NA; abundance: NA; j_gene: TRBJ2-7; v_gene: TRBV6-5; CDR3nt: TGTGCCAGCAAGCCCGGGGGAATCTACGAGCAGTACTTC; CDR3aa: CASKPGGIYEQYF
d_gene: TRBD1; abundance: NA; j_gene: TRBJ1-1; v_gene: TRBV27; CDR3nt: TGTGCCAGCAGTTTATCTTCCAGGGGGGAAGCTTTCTTT; CDR3aa: CASSLSSRGEAFF
d_gene: NA; abundance: NA; j_gene: TRBJ2-3; v_gene: TRBV10-3; CDR3nt: TGTGCCATCAGTGAGTCTAGGAGGGAGGGGGGGACAGATACGCAGTATTTT; CDR3aa: CAISESRREGGTDTQYF